A single T cell receptor (beta chain) is shown here with its context. The data stem from a study of CD8+ T cells in alopecia areata. The CDR3 contains 13 residues. Germline assignment: CDR1 SGHNT and CDR2 YYREEE (reference sequence). V lost 4 bases and J lost 4, with 11 bases in between. Sequencing templates came from extracted RNA that was reverse transcribed into cDNA. Libraries were prepared by immunoSEQ multiplex PCR; TCRdb keeps only in-frame clonotypes and omits some of them. Of tens of thousands of clones in the sample, about half were seen once. The V and J genes are TRBV5-4 and TRBJ1-2; D is uncertain. Sequences were derived from CD8+ T cells sorted from blood, sampled at week 0. The clonotype was recovered from a human donor with alopecia areata. For the CDR3, the DNA is TGTGCCAGCAGCGTCGCAGGCAGCTATGGCTACACCTTC. The encoded protein is CASSVAGSYGYTF.